Many counts were recorded for the clone carrying this TCR beta chain. Its antigen remains unidentified. The CDR3 has 15 residues. CDR1 LGHDT and CDR2 YNNKEL come from the germline V gene (reference sequence). V dropped 0 bases and J dropped 5 bases, with 13 bases sitting between them. The data are from a study of T cells in Graves' hyperthyroidism and ophthalmopathy. Background on the study: Peripheral blood was collected at initial diagnosis, before any treatment.

Stable Graves' hyperthyroidism denoted no ophthalmopathy progression over 18 months. The patients, who ranged from 18 to 65 in age, presented with newly diagnosed hyperthyroidism lasting under 2 months. General observations from the study: Model-based prediction identified ophthalmopathy a median roughly 6.1 months prior to its onset.

Regions amplified from RNA transcripts were the TCR beta CDR3 regions. First-round RT-PCR targeting the TCR CDR3 was performed with the HTBI primer set. MiXCR, applied by TCRdb to the multiplex PCR reads, yields one record per CDR3 protein. This table has 350,000 to 400,000 distinct CDR3 sequences, under 15% appearing once. V is TRBV3-1 and J is TRBJ2-5; D gene ambiguous. Sample: blood. The origin of this receptor is a woman in her 30s with Graves' hyperthyroidism. The CDR3 nucleotides are TGTGCCAGCAGCCAAGAAGGGTATAGCAGGGAGACCCAGTACTTC. The encoded protein is CASSQEGYSRETQYF.